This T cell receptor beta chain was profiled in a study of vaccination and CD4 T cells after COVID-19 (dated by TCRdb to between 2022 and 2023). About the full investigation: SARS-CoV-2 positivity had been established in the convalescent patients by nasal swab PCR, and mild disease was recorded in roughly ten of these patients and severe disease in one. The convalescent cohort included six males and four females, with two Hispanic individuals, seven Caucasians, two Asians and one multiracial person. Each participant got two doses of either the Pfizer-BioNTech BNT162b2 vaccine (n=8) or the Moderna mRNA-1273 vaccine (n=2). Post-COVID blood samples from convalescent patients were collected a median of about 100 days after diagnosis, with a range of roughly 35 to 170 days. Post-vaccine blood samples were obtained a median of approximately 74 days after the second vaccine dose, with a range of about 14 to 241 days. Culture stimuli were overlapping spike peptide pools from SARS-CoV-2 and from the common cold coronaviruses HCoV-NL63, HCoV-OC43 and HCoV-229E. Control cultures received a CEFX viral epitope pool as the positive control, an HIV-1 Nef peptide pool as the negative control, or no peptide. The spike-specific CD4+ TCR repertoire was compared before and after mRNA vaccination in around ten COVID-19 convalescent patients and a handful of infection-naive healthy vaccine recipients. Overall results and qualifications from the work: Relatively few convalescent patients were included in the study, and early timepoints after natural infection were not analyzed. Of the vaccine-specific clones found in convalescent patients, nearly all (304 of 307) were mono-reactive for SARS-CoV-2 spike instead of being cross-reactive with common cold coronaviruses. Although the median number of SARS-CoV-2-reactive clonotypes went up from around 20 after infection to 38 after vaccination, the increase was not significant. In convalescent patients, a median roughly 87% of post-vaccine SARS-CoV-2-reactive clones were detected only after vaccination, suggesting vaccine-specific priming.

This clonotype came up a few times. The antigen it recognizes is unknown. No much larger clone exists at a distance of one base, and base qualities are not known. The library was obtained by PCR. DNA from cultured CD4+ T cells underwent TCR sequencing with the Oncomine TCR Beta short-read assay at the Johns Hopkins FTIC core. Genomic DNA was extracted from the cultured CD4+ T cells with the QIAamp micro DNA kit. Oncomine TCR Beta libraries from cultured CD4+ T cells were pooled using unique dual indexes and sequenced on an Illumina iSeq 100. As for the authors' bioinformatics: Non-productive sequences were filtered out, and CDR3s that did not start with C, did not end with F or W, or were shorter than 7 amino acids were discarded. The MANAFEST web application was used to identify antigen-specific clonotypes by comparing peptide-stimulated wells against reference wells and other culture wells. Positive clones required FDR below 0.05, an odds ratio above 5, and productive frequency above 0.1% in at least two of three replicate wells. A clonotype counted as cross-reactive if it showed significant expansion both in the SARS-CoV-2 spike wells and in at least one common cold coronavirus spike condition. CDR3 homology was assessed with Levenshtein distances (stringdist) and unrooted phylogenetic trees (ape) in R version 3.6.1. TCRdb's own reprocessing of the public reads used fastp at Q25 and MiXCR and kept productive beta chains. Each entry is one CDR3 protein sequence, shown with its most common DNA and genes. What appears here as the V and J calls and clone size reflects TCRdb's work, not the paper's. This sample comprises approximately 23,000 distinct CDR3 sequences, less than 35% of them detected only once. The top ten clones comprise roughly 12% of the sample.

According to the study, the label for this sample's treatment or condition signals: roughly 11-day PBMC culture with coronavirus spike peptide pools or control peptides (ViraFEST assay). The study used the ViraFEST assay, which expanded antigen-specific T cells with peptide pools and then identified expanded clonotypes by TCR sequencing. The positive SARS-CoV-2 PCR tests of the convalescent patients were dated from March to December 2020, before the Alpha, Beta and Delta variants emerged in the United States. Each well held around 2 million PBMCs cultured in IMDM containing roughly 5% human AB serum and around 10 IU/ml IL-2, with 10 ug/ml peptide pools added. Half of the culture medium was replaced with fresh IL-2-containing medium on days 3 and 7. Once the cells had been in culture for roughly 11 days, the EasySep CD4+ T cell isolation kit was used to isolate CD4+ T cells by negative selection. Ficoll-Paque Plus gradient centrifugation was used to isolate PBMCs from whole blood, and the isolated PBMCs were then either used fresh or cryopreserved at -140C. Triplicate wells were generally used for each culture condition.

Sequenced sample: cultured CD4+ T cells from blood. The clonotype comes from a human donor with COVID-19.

The nucleotide sequence reads TGTGCCAGCAGTTCCCAGGGCCCGGGACAGGGTAGGAATGGCTACACCTTC. This translates into CASSSQGPGQGRNGYTF. The rearrangement combines TRBV12-3 or TRBV12-4 with TRBJ1-2; a stretch of 9 junction bases matches TRBD1. CDR3 length: 17 amino acids, cysteine to phenylalanine. The kept DNA is CDR3 alone, 51 bases in frame from the first base. Trimmed from V: 4 bases; trimmed from J: 6 bases; junction bases lacking a gene match: 15.